The clone carrying this T cell receptor beta chain was recorded a few times. No antigen is known for it. The germline V gene encodes CDR1 MDHEN and CDR2 SYDVKM. This CDR3 contains 13 residues. V lost 8 bases and J lost 7; bases outside the gene matches: 11. The whole isolated RNA underwent reverse transcription, so sequencing captured expressed TCRB transcripts. Only in-frame clones appear in the TCRdb table, and some are missing; sequencing was by immunoSEQ multiplex PCR. The table has 250,000 to 300,000 clones, roughly a quarter seen once. The entry originates in a study of beta chain features in type 1 diabetes. Study conclusions and caveats: Patients with Type 1 diabetes showed moderately but significantly shorter TCRB CDR3s in all four CD4+ subsets. There was no resolution here of whether HLA type influences TCRB rearrangement. VDJ junctions in type 1 diabetes patients carried more deletions and fewer insertions.

It was via CD45RO/CCR7/CD25/CD127/CD95/CD27 that CD4+ naive, central memory, regulatory and stem cell-like memory cells were sorted. Sort purity for all populations was recorded as exceeding 98%. The sequenced sample was naive CD4+ T cells from blood. This sequence joins TRBV28 and TRBJ2-7, with 7 bases aligning to TRBD2. The receptor was isolated from a woman aged 25-40 years with type 1 diabetes. The CDR3 DNA is TGTGCCAGCCGGGCGGGAGCCCCTTGGGAGCAGTACTTC. Translation gives CASRAGAPWEQYF.